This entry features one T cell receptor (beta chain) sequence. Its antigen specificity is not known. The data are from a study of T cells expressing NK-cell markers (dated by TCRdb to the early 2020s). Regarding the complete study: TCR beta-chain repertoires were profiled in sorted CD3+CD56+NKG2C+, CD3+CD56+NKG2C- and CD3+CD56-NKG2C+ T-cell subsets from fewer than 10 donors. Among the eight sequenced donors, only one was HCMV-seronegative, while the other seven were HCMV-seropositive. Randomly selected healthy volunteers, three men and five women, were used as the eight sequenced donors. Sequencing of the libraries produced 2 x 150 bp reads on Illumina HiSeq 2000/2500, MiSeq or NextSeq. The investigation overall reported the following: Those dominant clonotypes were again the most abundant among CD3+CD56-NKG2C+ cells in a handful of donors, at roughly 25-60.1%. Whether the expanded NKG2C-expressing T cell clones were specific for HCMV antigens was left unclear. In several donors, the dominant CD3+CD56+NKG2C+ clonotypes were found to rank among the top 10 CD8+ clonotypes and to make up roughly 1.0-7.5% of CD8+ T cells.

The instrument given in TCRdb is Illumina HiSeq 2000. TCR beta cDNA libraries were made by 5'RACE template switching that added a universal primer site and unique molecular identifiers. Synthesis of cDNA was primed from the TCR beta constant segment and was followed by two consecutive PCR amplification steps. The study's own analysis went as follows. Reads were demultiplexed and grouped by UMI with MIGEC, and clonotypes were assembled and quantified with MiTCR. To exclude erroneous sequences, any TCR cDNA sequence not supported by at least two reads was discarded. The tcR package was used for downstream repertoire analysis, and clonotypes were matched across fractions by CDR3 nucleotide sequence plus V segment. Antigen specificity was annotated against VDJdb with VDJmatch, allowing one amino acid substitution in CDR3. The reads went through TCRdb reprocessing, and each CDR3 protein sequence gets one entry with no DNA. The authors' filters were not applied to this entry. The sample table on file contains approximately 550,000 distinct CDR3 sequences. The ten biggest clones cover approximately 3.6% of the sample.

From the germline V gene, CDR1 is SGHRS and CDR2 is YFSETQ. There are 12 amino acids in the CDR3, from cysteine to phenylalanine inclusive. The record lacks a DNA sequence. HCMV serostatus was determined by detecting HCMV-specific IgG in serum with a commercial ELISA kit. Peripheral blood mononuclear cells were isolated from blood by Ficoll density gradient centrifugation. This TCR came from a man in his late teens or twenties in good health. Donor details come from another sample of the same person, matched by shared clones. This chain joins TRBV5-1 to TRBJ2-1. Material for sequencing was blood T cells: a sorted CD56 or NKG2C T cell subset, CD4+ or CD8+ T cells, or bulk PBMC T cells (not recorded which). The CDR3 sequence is CASSFTDNEQFF.